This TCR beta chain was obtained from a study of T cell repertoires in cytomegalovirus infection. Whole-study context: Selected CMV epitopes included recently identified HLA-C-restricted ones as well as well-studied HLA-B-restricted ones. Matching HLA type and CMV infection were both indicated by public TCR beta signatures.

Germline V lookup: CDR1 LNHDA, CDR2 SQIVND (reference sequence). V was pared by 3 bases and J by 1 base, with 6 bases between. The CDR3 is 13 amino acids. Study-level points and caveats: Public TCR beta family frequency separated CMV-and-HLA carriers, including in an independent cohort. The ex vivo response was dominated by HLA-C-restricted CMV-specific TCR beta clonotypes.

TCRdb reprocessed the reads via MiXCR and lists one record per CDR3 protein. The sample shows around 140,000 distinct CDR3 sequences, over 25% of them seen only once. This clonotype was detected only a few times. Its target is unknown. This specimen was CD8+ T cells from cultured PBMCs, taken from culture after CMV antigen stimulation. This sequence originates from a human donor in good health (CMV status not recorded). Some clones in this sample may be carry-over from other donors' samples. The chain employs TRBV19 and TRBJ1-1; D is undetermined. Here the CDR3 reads CASSISENTEAFF. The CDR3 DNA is TGTGCCAGTAGTATTTCGGAGAACACTGAAGCTTTCTTT.